The table lists the clone carrying this TCR beta chain with a few counts. Its antigen is as yet unknown. This sample is part of a study of T-cell memory formation after mild COVID-19. Study at large: Largely, the TCR clusters proved donor specific.

Study-level results: Clones contracting over day 15 to 85 were CD4/CD8 balanced, with later expanders leaning CD4+. Chiefly within CM and EM were the contracting CD4+ clones; CD8+ ones were within EMRA.

Trimming shortened V by 5 bases and J by 0 bases, and 11 bases separated the two germline ends. This CDR3 has 14 amino acids. Per the germline V gene, CDR1 is SQVTM and CDR2 is ANQGSEA. TCR alpha and TCR beta cDNA libraries with sample barcodes and UMIs came from 5'RACE using constant-segment primers. TCRdb redid the calling of the 5' RACE reads with MiXCR, one entry per CDR3 protein. The sample includes around 410,000 distinct CDR3 sequences, less than 25% of them seen just once. The source is an adult woman who had mild COVID-19 (a few samples of this study predate the infection). Cell type and time point are not known. The V gene is TRBV29-1, the J gene TRBJ1-5; tentatively, D is TRBD1 (5 bases). Sequenced: PBMCs or a T cell subset sorted from them (not recorded which). The CDR3 DNA reads as TGCAGCGTTAAGGACACAAATAGCAATCAGCCCCAGCATTTT. This codes for CSVKDTNSNQPQHF.